The TCR beta chain described here comes from a study of PD-L1 blockade in urothelial cancer (dated by TCRdb to 2015 to 2018). Regarding the research as a whole: Therapy was started at some point between 2013 and 2015 for all patients, and atezolizumab 1,200 mg was administered intravenously every 3 weeks. Twenty-five of 29 patients were identified as males with urothelial cancer of bladder origin, and a prior smoking history was reported by 18 of 29 patients. Pretreatment blood TCR-seq was available for twenty-nine patients, at least one posttreatment blood collection was obtained for about 25 patients, and tumor TCR-seq was available for about 25 patients. In the same patients who had TCR sequencing, pretreatment tumors also underwent whole exome sequencing and RNA sequencing. Blood samples yielded a median of roughly 140,000 T cells and roughly 80,000 unique TCRs, with median clonality 0.080. Patients had an ECOG performance status of 0 or 1 and had received between 0 and 3 prior chemotherapy regimens. Pretreatment tumor samples, along with matched peripheral blood serially collected before and after atezolizumab treatment, were subjected to TCR sequencing. An exploratory multi-omic analysis was conducted of the somatic, immune and clinical correlates of response to PD-L1 blockade with atezolizumab in urothelial cancer. Blood samples were analyzed 3 weeks after the start of treatment (second dose) and 6 weeks after the start of treatment. Durable clinical benefit was defined as a progression-free survival longer than 6 months, and TCR features were additionally tested against progression-free survival and overall survival. Durable clinical benefit was achieved by nine patients but not by the remaining 20.

Comment on this clone: The antigen it recognizes is unknown. Base qualities are not at hand, and no much larger clone is one base apart.

Germline trimming amounts to 0 bases on V and 3 bases on J, with 5 as the count of junction bases outside the gene matches. Reading from cysteine to phenylalanine, the CDR3 counts 15 amino acids. Only the CDR3 DNA is retained, 45 bases long and in frame from the first base. CDR1 SGHDT and CDR2 YYEEEE were looked up in the germline V gene. To estimate absolute template abundance from read counts, synthetic TCR analog templates were spiked into each PCR. The immunoSEQ assay used bias-controlled V and J gene primers to amplify TCRbeta CDR3 regions from genomic DNA. Rearranged TCRbeta segments were sequenced at approximately 20X coverage. The authors' analysis ran thus. Sequencing errors were corrected by clustering, and CDR3s were annotated against IMGT so that V, D and J genes could be assigned. Out-of-frame and stop-codon sequences were excluded, and only productive TCRbeta rearrangements were used in downstream analyses. Clonality was computed as one minus Shannon entropy normalized by the log of the number of unique productive sequences. Clones differing between time points or between blood and tumor were identified by Fisher's exact test with Benjamini-Hochberg correction at adjusted p below 0.01. TCRdb carries this immuneACCESS record with in-frame sequences only. Its versions omit some clonotypes, under half of them owing to an unresolved V gene in the studies checked, with the rest unexplained. D and trimming come from the DNA, and the V and J calls and clone size come from that table. The sample table lists almost 90,000 clones, roughly 84% of them with a count of one. Jointly, the top ten make up roughly 1.9% of the sample.

Summary of the overall study and its limitations: Because of the small sample size (n ≈ 29) and the many exploratory analyses performed, the results are intended to be regarded as hypothesis-generating. At 3 weeks after the start of treatment, tumor-associated TCR clones in peripheral blood had expanded more in patients with durable benefit (n of about 22, p = 0.022). A pretreatment peripheral blood TCR clonality below the median was linked to improved progression-free and overall survival.

The intended sense of this specimen's time point label: pretreatment peripheral blood. A total of 25 to 30 patients with locally advanced or metastatic urothelial carcinoma, treated at Memorial Sloan Kettering on a trial protocol, made up the cohort. Peripheral blood mononuclear cells were collected from each patient pretreatment and during treatment, giving between 1 and 8 total time points per patient. The Qiagen DNeasy Blood extraction kit was used to purify genomic DNA from total PBMCs and from tumor samples. PBMCs were collected pretreatment and during treatment, and were isolated and stored as previously described.

This material consisted of PBMCs, taken around atezolizumab (anti-PD-L1) treatment. The TCR comes from a man in his sixties with urothelial cancer. The chain is encoded by TRBV5-6 joined to TRBJ2-5, with 7 bases matching TRBD1. The CDR3 sequence is CASSLGFGTEETQYF. In nucleotides, the sequence is TGTGCCAGCAGCTTGGGGTTCGGGACAGAAGAGACCCAGTACTTC. The CDR3, completed at both ends by the reference TRBV5-6 and TRBJ2-5 genes, gives the full variable domain DAGVTQSPTHLIKTRGQQVTLRCSPKSGHDTVSWYQQALGQGPQFIFQYYEEEERQRGNFPDRFSGHQFPNYSSELNVNALLLGDSALYLCASSLGFGTEETQYFGPGTRLLVL.